Each of the 4 T cell receptor beta chains below was sequenced from the same sample in a study of T cell clonality in common variable immunodeficiency (dated by TCRdb to the mid-2010s). Library preparation was by the immunoSEQ multiplex PCR assay. The source is immuneACCESS, and TCRdb retained only in-frame sequences with V and J called. Part of the clones is not carried over; for the studies checked, unresolved V genes explain less than half of this, and the remainder is unexplained. This sample was tabulated with under 45,000 clones, among which there are no singletons. The ten largest make up over 1.2% of the sample. The source material was peripheral blood mononuclear cells. The origin of the receptors is a person aged 18-70 years in good health.

The table lists this clone with many counts. Read data end 3 residues before the CDR3 end; the end is taken from the germline J gene. V usage is TRBV18 and J usage is TRBJ2-7, with D possibly matching TRBD1 (6 bases). Germline values: CDR1 KGHSH, CDR2 LQKENI. The V and J ends lost 6 bases and 5 bases respectively, with 26 bases between them. This CDR3 contains 17 residues. CDR3 DNA, as far as it was read: TGTGCCAGCTCCCGAGTATACAGGGTCTCCCCAGGGGACGAG. It specifies CASSRVYRVSPGDE. The CDR3 as a whole reads CASSRVYRVSPGDEQYF.

Many counts were recorded for this clone. CDR3 sequence reads: CSADRGMNTEAFF. CDR3 bases read: TGCAGTGCTGACAGGGGGATGAACACTGAA. This chain uses TRBV20-1 with TRBJ1-1, with 9 positions matching TRBD1. From the germline J gene comes the end of the CDR3, since the read stops 3 residues before it. This CDR3 is built from 13 residues. Trimming took 5 bases from V and 0 from J; bases not matched to a gene: 1. Germline assignment: CDR1 DFQATT and CDR2 SNEGSKA (reference sequence).

This clone showed up many times. The observed sequence ends 3 residues before the CDR3 terminus, with the missing tail filled in from the germline J gene. The rearrangement uses TRBV7-8 and TRBJ2-3; D is ambiguous. CDR1 SGHVS and CDR2 FQNEAQ come from the germline V gene. Trimming took 3 bases from V and 0 from J, leaving 7 bases between them. The CDR3 sequence is 14 residues long. The DNA read from the CDR3 is TGTGCCAGCAGCTTTTCGCAGAGCACAGATACG. Translating gives CASSFSQSTDT. The entire CDR3 is CASSFSQSTDTQYF.

This clone was recorded many times. The CDR3 end is not reached by the read, which stops 3 residues before it; the germline J gene fills it in. The rearrangement uses TRBV20-1 and TRBJ2-7, with TRBD2 identical over 12 bases. The CDR3 covers 14 residues. V lost 6 bases and J lost 4; bases outside the gene matches: 7. CDR1 DFQATT and CDR2 SNEGSKA come from the germline V gene (reference sequence). CDR3 region: CSARSGTSGYEQYF. CDR3 bases read: TGCAGTGCCCGGTCCGGGACTAGCGGGTACGAG.